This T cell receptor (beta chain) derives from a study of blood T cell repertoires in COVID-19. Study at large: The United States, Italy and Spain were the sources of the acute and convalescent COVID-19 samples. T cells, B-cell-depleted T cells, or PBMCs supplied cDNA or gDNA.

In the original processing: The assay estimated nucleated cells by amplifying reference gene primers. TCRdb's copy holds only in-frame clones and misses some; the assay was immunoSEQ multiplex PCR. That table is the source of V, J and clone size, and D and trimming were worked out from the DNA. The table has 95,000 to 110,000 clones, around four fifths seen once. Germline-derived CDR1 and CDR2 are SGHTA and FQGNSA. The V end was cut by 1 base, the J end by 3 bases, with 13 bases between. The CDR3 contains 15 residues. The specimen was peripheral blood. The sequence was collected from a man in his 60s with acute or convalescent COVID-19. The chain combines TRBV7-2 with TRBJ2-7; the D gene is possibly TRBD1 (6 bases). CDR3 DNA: TGTGCCAGCAGCTTAGTGGCGCAGGGGCTCTACGAGCAGTACTTC. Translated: CASSLVAQGLYEQYF.